The following is a T cell receptor beta chain sequence with its context. Its antigen is not known. These data are taken from a study of T cells in localized non-small cell lung cancer. The germline gives CDR1 SQVTM, CDR2 ANQGSEA. Trimming left V 1 base short and J 6 bases short, with 16 bases between. The CDR3 extends over 14 amino acids. Study-wide results and limits: Detection in adjacent lung was observed for a median 57 of the top 100 tumor clones.

Method: immunoSEQ multiplex PCR; TCRdb's copy keeps in-frame clones and lacks some. The profile shows fewer than 3,000 clones, 25% to 30% of them singletons. This TCR came from a woman aged 35-70 years with stage III lung adenocarcinoma. The rearrangement links TRBV29-1 to TRBJ2-7; D possibly corresponds to TRBD2 (5 bases). The sample was lung tumor tissue, taken before any cancer treatment. The CDR3: CSVEVDPGYSEQYF. CDR3 nucleotide sequence: TGCAGCGTTGAAGTCGACCCGGGATATTCCGAGCAGTACTTC.